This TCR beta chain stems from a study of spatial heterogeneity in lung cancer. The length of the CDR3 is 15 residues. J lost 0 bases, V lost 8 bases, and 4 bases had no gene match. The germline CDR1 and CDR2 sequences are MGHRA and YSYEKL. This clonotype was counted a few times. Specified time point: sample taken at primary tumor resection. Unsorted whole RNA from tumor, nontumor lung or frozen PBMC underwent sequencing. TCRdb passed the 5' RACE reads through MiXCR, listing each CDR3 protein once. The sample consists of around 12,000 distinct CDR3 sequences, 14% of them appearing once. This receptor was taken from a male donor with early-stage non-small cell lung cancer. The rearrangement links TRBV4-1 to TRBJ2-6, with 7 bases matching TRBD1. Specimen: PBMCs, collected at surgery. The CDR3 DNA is TGCGCCAGCTCTCAGGGGGACTCTGGGGCCAACGTCCTGACTTTC. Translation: CASSQGDSGANVLTF.